This entry lists 13 T cell receptor beta chains sequenced from one sample in a study of beta chain features in type 1 diabetes. Their antigens are not known. Every isolated RNA sample was fully reverse transcribed, so sequencing captured expressed TCRB transcripts. Repertoires were generated with immunoSEQ multiplex PCR, while TCRdb's copy carries only in-frame clones and drops some. In the table there are about 160,000 clones, just over 8% of which are singletons. Study findings and constraints: Within each of all four CD4+ subsets, Type 1 diabetes patients had TCRB CDR3s that were moderately but significantly shorter.

Sequencing used central memory CD4+ T cells from blood. These receptors all come from a woman aged 18-29 years with type 1 diabetes.

The chain uses TRBV4-3 and TRBJ2-3; tentatively, D is TRBD2 (5 bases). Germline lookup yields CDR1 LGHNA and CDR2 YSLEER. The CDR3 length is 14 residues. Trimming removed 2 bases from V and 1 base from J, with 7 bases in between. This CDR3 is CASSQQAGTDTQYF. The CDR3 nucleotides are TGCGCCAGCAGCCAACAAGCGGGCACAGATACGCAGTATTTT.

A few counts support this clone. J is TRBJ2-1 and V is TRBV10-3, with a weak D call TRBD2 (5 bases). Between the trimmed V and J ends, which lost 3 bases and 7 bases, there was a span of 13 bases. The CDR3 is 14 amino acids. The germline V gene has CDR1 ENHRY and CDR2 SYGVKD. The CDR3: CAISDGLHGNEQFF. CDR3 DNA sequence: TGTGCCATCAGTGATGGACTCCATGGGAATGAGCAGTTCTTC.

This chain joins TRBV12-5 and TRBJ1-5, with unresolved D. The CDR3 is made up of 13 amino acids. Per germline, CDR1 LGHNT and CDR2 FRNRAP. V lost 4 bases to trimming and J lost 4 bases, with 8 bases between them. The CDR3 spells CASGSEENQPQHF. CDR3 DNA: TGTGCTAGTGGTTCTGAGGAAAATCAGCCCCAGCATTTT.

In its sample, this clone was seen a few times. This chain links TRBV5-1 with TRBJ2-7; 9 bases are shared with TRBD2. This CDR3 spans 15 amino acids. Trimming at V came to 2 bases and at J to 0 bases, leaving 3 bases not matched to a gene. The germline V gene has CDR1 SGHRS and CDR2 YFSETQ. CDR3 sequence reads: CASSFQRGDSYEQYF. The CDR3 DNA reads TGCGCCAGCAGCTTCCAGCGGGGGGACTCCTACGAGCAGTACTTC. Variable domain in full (rest from reference TRBV5-1 and TRBJ2-7): KAGVTQTPRYLIKTRGQQVTLSCSPISGHRSVSWYQQTPGQGLQFLFEYFSETQRNKGNFPGRFSGRQFSNSRSEMNVSTLELGDSALYLCASSFQRGDSYEQYFGPGTRLTVT.

The chain has TRBV9 and TRBJ2-4; TRBD1 is a possible D gene (6 bases). Germline CDR1 reads SGDLS; CDR2 reads YYNGEE. The CDR3 totals 15 residues. With 0 bases removed from V and 6 bases from J, the gap between germline ends came to 13 bases. The CDR3 bases are TGTGCCAGCAGCGTAGCTGGGGGCGCCGGAAACATTCAGTACTTC. It translates to CASSVAGGAGNIQYF.

A few counts support this clone. The J gene is TRBJ2-1, the V gene TRBV2; D is unresolved. In germline, CDR1 is SNHLY, CDR2 FYNNEI. This CDR3 region has 15 residues. The V end lost 2 bases, the J end lost 2 bases, and 10 bases lay between the germline ends. The CDR3: CASSETRPPYNEQFF. As DNA, the CDR3 is TGTGCCAGCAGTGAAACCAGGCCGCCCTACAATGAGCAGTTCTTC.

There are a few counts of this clone. This chain uses TRBV28 with TRBJ2-7; TRBD2 matches 14 bases. Trimming at V came to 5 bases and at J to 3 bases, leaving 15 bases not matched to a gene. The CDR3 is 19 amino acids. Germline V gene lookup returns CDR1 MDHEN and CDR2 SYDVKM. The chain's CDR3 is CASSGQGTSGSSVRYEQYF. The CDR3 nucleotides are TGTGCCAGCAGTGGGCAAGGGACTAGCGGGAGCTCGGTACGCTACGAGCAGTACTTC.

V usage is TRBV7-2 and J usage is TRBJ1-6; tentative D call: TRBD1 (5 bases). This CDR3 has 16 amino acids. Trimming shortened V by 3 bases and J by 9 bases, and 18 bases separated the two germline ends. Germline-derived CDR1 and CDR2 are SGHTA and FQGNSA. CDR3 in DNA: TGTGCCAGCAGCTTTGTGGACACCCCCCTCGGTTCACCCCTCCACTTT. As protein: CASSFVDTPLGSPLHF. The entire variable domain, with the rest obtained from reference TRBV7-2 and TRBJ1-6, is as follows: GAGVSQSPSNKVTEKGKDVELRCDPISGHTALYWYRQSLGQGLEFLIYFQGNSAPDKSGLPSDRFSAERTGGSVSTLTIQRTQQEDSAVYLCASSFVDTPLGSPLHFGNGTRLTVT.

This chain links TRBV19 with TRBJ1-5, with TRBD1 as a possible D gene (6 bases). The CDR3 sequence is 13 residues long. CDR1 and CDR2 (germline): LNHDA, SQIVND (reference sequence). V lost 6 bases to trimming and J lost 6 bases, with 12 bases between them. CDR3 DNA: TGTGCCAGTAGGGCTGGACAGCCTCAGCCCCAGCATTTT. Encoded protein: CASRAGQPQPQHF.

The rearrangement uses TRBV30 and TRBJ1-5; D gene unclear. The germline V gene has CDR1 GTSNPN and CDR2 SVGIG (reference sequence). Between the trimmed V and J ends, which lost 2 bases and 4 bases, there was a span of 9 bases. This CDR3 contains 13 residues. This CDR3 is CAWSPQSNQPQHF. Here the CDR3 DNA reads TGTGCCTGGAGTCCGCAGTCAAATCAGCCCCAGCATTTT. Full variable domain (missing parts from reference TRBV30 and TRBJ1-5): SQTIHQWPATLVQPVGSPLSLECTVEGTSNPNLYWYRQAAGRGLQLLFYSVGIGQISSEVPQNLSASRPQDRQFILSSKKLLLSDSGFYLCAWSPQSNQPQHFGDGTRLSIL.

This chain uses TRBV30 with TRBJ1-4; 9 bases fit TRBD1. Germline V gene lookup returns CDR1 GTSNPN and CDR2 SVGIG (reference sequence). CDR3 length: 13 residues. J lost 8 bases, V lost 2 bases, and 3 bases had no gene match. The CDR3 DNA sequence: TGTGCCTGGAGTAGGACAGGGGCGGAAAAACTGTTTTTT. This translates into CAWSRTGAEKLFF. The full variable domain, completed using reference TRBV30 and TRBJ1-4, is SQTIHQWPATLVQPVGSPLSLECTVEGTSNPNLYWYRQAAGRGLQLLFYSVGIGQISSEVPQNLSASRPQDRQFILSSKKLLLSDSGFYLCAWSRTGAEKLFFGSGTQLSVL.

V gene TRBV11-2 combines with J gene TRBJ2-7, with D unclear. Germline CDR1 and CDR2: SGHAT and FQNNGV. This CDR3 is built from 13 residues. V was pared by 1 base and J by 2 bases, with 6 bases between. CDR3 in amino acids: CASSLGQTYEQYF. Here the CDR3 DNA reads TGTGCCAGCAGCTTAGGGCAGACCTACGAGCAGTACTTC.

This clone was seen a handful of times. The CDR3 reads CASSLVAGSQETQYF. The CDR3 region has the DNA TGCGCCAGCAGCTTAGTAGCGGGATCCCAAGAGACCCAGTACTTC. This chain uses TRBV5-1 with TRBJ2-5; 8 nucleotides match TRBD2. Germline V gene lookup returns CDR1 SGHRS and CDR2 YFSETQ. The length of the CDR3 is 15 residues. With V trimmed by 2 bases and J by 1 base, 4 bases remained unmatched.